This passage covers 3 T cell receptor beta chains from one sample sequenced in a study of blood T cell repertoires in COVID-19. Using immunoSEQ multiplex PCR, the repertoire was profiled, and TCRdb retains in-frame clones only, with some absent. Here the sample spans about 82,000 clones, around four fifths being singletons. Sequenced material: peripheral blood. The receptor set was obtained from a man older than 75 with active or convalescent COVID-19.

The chain links TRBV11-2 to TRBJ2-1; 9 nucleotides match TRBD2. Per the germline V gene, CDR1 is SGHAT and CDR2 is FQNNGV. The V and J ends lost 5 bases and 6 bases, in that order; junction bases with no gene match: 8. The CDR3 has 15 residues. The CDR3 sequence: CASSVNSGRSNEQFF. As DNA, the CDR3 is TGTGCCAGCAGCGTTAACAGCGGGAGGTCCAATGAGCAGTTCTTC.

The chain uses TRBV27 and TRBJ2-3; 8 bases line up with TRBD2. J was trimmed by 0 bases and V by 5 bases; bases with no gene match: 7. The CDR3 is made up of 16 amino acids. The germline V gene encodes CDR1 MNHEY and CDR2 SMNVEV (reference sequence). CDR3 amino acids: CASSPGRGSSTDTQYF. The CDR3 nucleotides read TGTGCCAGCAGTCCCGGGAGGGGGTCTAGCACAGATACGCAGTATTTT.

The rearrangement uses TRBV19 and TRBJ2-2; 8 bases agree with TRBD2. Germline V gene lookup returns CDR1 LNHDA and CDR2 SQIVND (reference sequence). J was trimmed by 2 bases and V by 6 bases; bases with no gene match: 5. The CDR3 loop spans 15 amino acids. CDR3 bases: TGTGCCAGTAGAACTACTAGCGGAAACACCGGGGAGCTGTTTTTT. Protein: CASRTTSGNTGELFF. Full variable domain (rest looked up from reference TRBV19 and TRBJ2-2): DGGITQSPKYLFRKEGQNVTLSCEQNLNHDAMYWYRQDPGQGLRLIYYSQIVNDFQKGDIAEGYSVSREKKESFPLTVTSAQKNPTAFYLCASRTTSGNTGELFFGEGSRLTVL.